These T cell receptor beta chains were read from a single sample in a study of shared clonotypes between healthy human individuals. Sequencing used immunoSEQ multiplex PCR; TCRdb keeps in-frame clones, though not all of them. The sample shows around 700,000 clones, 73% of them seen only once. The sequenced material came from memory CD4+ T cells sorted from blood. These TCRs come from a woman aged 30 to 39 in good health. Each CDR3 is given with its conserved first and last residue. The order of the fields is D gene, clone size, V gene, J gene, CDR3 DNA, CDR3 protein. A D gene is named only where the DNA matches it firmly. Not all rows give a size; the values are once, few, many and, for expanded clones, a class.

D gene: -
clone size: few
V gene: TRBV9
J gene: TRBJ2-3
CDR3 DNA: TGTGCCAGCAGCGTAGTGTTCGAGCGGCCAAGCACAGATACGCAGTATTTT
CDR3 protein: CASSVVFERPSTDTQYF

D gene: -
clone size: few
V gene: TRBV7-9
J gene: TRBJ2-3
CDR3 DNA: TGTGCCAGCAGCTTAATTTCAGATACGCAGTATTTT
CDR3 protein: CASSLISDTQYF

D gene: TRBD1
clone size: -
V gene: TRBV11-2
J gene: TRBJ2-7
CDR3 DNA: TGTGCCAGCAGGGGACAGCAAGTAGACCACGAGCAGTACTTC
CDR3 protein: CASRGQQVDHEQYF

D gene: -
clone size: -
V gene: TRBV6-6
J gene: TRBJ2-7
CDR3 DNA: TGTGCCAGCAGTTACTCGAGTAGGAGTAACCCCTACGAGCAGTACTTC
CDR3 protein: CASSYSSRSNPYEQYF

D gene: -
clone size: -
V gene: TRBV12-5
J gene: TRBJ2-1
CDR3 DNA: TGTGCTAGTGGTTTGGTAGAAGGGCCTGAGCAGTTCTTC
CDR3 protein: CASGLVEGPEQFF

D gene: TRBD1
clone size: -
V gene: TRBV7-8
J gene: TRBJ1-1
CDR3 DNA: TGTGCCAGCAGCTTAGTGGGACAGGGAGTCACTGAAGCTTTCTTT
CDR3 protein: CASSLVGQGVTEAFF

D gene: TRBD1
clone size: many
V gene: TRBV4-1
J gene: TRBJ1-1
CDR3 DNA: TGCGCCAGCAGCCAAGATCCCCGGGACAGGGGGAACTCAGGAGCTTTCTTT
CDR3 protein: CASSQDPRDRGNSGAFF

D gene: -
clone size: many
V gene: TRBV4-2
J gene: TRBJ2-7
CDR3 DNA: TGTGCCAGCAGCCAAGGGGTGGCTTCGAGCTCCTACGAGCAGTACTTC
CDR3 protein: CASSQGVASSSYEQYF

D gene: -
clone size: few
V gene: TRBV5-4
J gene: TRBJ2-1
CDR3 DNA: TGTGCCAGTCAAAGAGGGTATAGAGACAATGAGCAGTTCTTC
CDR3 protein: CASQRGYRDNEQFF

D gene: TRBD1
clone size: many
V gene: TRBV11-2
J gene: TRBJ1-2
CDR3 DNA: TGTGCCAGCAGTTCTCTCGGACAGGGGACAGGGGTCCGTACCTTC
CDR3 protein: CASSSLGQGTGVRTF

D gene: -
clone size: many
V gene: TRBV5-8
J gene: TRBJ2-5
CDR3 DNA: TGTGCCAGCAGCAACGAACTTAGCACGACCCGGGGGGAGACCCAGTACTTC
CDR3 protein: CASSNELSTTRGETQYF

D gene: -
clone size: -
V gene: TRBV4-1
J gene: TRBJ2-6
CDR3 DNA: TGCGCCAGCAGCCCCCGTGGGGCCAACGTCCTGACTTTC
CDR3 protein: CASSPRGANVLTF

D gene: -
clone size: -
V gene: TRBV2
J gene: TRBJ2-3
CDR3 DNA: TGTGCCAGCAGTCCCCAGGTCGCACGGTATTTT
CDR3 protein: CASSPQVARYF

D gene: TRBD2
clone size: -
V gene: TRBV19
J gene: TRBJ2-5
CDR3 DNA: TGTGCCAGTAGTATGGGAGCGGGAGGCCCGGGGGAGGCCCAGTACTTC
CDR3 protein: CASSMGAGGPGEAQYF

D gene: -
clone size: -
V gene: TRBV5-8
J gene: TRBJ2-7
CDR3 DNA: TGTGCCAGCAGCCTCATTCAGACAGGAGGATCCTACGAGCAGTACTTC
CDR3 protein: CASSLIQTGGSYEQYF

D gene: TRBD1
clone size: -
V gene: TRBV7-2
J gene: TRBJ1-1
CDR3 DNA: TGTGCCAGCAGCCAAGACAGGGCGGACACTGAAGCTTTCTTT
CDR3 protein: CASSQDRADTEAFF

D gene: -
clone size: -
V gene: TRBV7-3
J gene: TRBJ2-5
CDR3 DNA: TGTGCCAGCAGCGTAACAGGCCACCCTGGGGAGACCCAGTACTTC
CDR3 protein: CASSVTGHPGETQYF

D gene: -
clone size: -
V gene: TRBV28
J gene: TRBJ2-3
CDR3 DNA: TGTGCCAGCAGTTTAGATTCCGTTAGGGGGAGATCGTATTTT
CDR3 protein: CASSLDSVRGRSYF

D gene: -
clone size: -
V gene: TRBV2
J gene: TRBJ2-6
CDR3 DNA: TGTGCCAGCAGAGTATTTGGGGCCAACGTCCTGACTTTC
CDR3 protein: CASRVFGANVLTF

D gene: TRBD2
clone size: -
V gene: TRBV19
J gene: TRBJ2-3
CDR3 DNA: TGTGCCAGTAGTATCCCTAGCGGGATAACAGATACGCAGTATTTT
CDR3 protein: CASSIPSGITDTQYF

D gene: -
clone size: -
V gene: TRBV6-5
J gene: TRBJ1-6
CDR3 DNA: TGTGCCAGCAGTTACTCACAGGGAGATTCACCCCTCCACTTT
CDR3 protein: CASSYSQGDSPLHF

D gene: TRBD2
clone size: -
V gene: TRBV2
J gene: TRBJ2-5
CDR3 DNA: TGTGCCAGCACCGGGTTAGCGGGGGCCCAAGAGACCCAGTACTTC
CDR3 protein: CASTGLAGAQETQYF

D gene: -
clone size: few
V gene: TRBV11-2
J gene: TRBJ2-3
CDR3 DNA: TGTGCCAGCAGCCTAAGCCGGGCAGCTAGCACAGATACGCAGTATTTT
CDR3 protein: CASSLSRAASTDTQYF

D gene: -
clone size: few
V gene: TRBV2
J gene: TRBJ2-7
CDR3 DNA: TGTGCCAGCAGCCAAACCGGGAATGAGCAGTACTTC
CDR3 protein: CASSQTGNEQYF

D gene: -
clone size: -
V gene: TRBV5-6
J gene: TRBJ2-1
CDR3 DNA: TGTGCCAGCAGCGTCACAGGGGAGGGATCCAATGAGCAGTTCTTC
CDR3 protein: CASSVTGEGSNEQFF

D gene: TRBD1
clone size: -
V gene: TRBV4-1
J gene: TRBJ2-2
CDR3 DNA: TGCGCCAGCAGCCAAGGGCACAGGGGGGACACCGGGGAGCTGTTTTTT
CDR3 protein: CASSQGHRGDTGELFF

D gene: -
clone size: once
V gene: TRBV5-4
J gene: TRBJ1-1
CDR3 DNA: TGTGCCAGCAGCACCAACCTAGAGATTAACACTGAAGCTTTCTTT
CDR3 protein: CASSTNLEINTEAFF

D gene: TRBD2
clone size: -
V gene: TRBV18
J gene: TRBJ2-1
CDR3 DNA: TGTGCCAGCTCACCCCGCCCCCGGGAGGCGGGGAATGAGCAGTTCTTC
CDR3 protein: CASSPRPREAGNEQFF

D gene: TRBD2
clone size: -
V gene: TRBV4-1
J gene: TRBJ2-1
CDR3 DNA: TGCGCCAGCAGCCAAGGACATTTAGCGGGAGGTTACAATGAGCAGTTCTTC
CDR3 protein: CASSQGHLAGGYNEQFF

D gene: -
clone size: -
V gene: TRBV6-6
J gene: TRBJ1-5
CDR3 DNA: TGTGCCAGCACTCCCCAAACTCTCGAGCCCCAGCATTTT
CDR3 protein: CASTPQTLEPQHF